The 27 T cell receptor beta chains below were found in one sample sequenced in a study of cytomegalovirus exposure and HLA in healthy donors. Amplification used 60 Vbeta primers and 13 Jbeta primers. Assay used: immunoSEQ multiplex PCR; TCRdb lists only in-frame clones, some missing. The table records tens of thousands of clones, roughly 74% of them present only once. Source material: PBMCs. The receptor source for this set is a middle-aged man in good health and CMV-seronegative.

On this clone itself: The identical CDR3 is also encoded by other nucleotide sequences in the sample. The chain employs TRBV29-1 and TRBJ1-1, with D tentatively TRBD1 (6 bases). CDR1 is SQVTM and CDR2 is ANQGSEA in the germline V gene. The V gene lost 6 bases and the J gene lost 1 base, with 15 bases spanning the gap. The CDR3 has 14 residues. The CDR3 is CSVRNRDKNTEAFF. In nucleotides, the CDR3 is TGCAGCGTCCGAAACAGGGACAAGAACACTGAAGCTTTCTTT. Drawing the rest from reference TRBV29-1 and TRBJ1-1, the complete variable domain is SAVISQKPSRDICQRGTSLTIQCQVDSQVTMMFWYRQQPGQSLTLIATANQGSEATYESGFVIDKFPISRPNLTFSTLTVSNMSPEDSSIYLCSVRNRDKNTEAFFGQGTRLTVV.

This clone was picked up one time. In DNA, the CDR3 is TGCGCCAGCAGGTCTGGGAGCGGGGTCTCCTACAATGAGCAGTTCTTC. It specifies CASRSGSGVSYNEQFF. This chain connects TRBV5-1 to TRBJ2-1, with 7 bases aligning to TRBD2. Unmatched junction bases numbered 8, after V lost 5 bases and J lost 0 bases. Germline assignment: CDR1 SGHRS and CDR2 YFSETQ. This CDR3 contains 16 residues. Based on the CDR3 plus reference TRBV5-1 and TRBJ2-1, the full variable domain is KAGVTQTPRYLIKTRGQQVTLSCSPISGHRSVSWYQQTPGQGLQFLFEYFSETQRNKGNFPGRFSGRQFSNSRSEMNVSTLELGDSALYLCASRSGSGVSYNEQFFGPGTRLTVL.

This chain joins TRBV6-5 and TRBJ1-4; D not certain. CDR1 and CDR2 (germline): MNHEY, SVGAGI. V dropped 0 bases and J dropped 7 bases, with 15 bases sitting between them. This CDR3 is 16 amino acids long. The CDR3 sequence: CASSYSSGERSEKLFF. CDR3 coding DNA: TGTGCCAGCAGTTACTCTTCTGGAGAACGAAGTGAAAAACTGTTTTTT.

The V and J genes are TRBV30 and TRBJ1-2; the D gene is possibly TRBD1 (5 bases). V was clipped by 1 base and J by 7 bases, with 13 bases between them. The germline V gene encodes CDR1 GTSNPN and CDR2 SVGIG (reference sequence). This CDR3 has 13 residues. CDR3 in DNA: TGTGCCTGGAGTGGACAGCGAGCCAGTGGCTACACCTTC. This gives the protein CAWSGQRASGYTF.

V and J are TRBV11-3 and TRBJ1-5; D uncertain. With 3 bases removed from V and 0 bases from J, the gap between germline ends came to 12 bases. CDR1 is SGHNT, CDR2 YENEEA, per germline. The CDR3 runs 16 residues. This CDR3 reads CASSFIQPYSNQPQHF. In nucleotides, the CDR3 is TGTGCCAGCAGCTTCATACAGCCATATAGCAATCAGCCCCAGCATTTT.

The V call is TRBV5-1, the J call TRBJ1-6; 7 bases are a match to TRBD1. Germline loops: CDR1 SGHRS, CDR2 YFSETQ. V lost 6 bases to trimming and J lost 11 bases; unmatched junction nucleotides: 8. The CDR3 extends over 13 amino acids. CDR3 DNA sequence: TGCGCCAGCAAAAGGGACAGAAATCCACCCCTCCACTTT. This sequence encodes CASKRDRNPPLHF.

DNA for the CDR3: TGTGCCAGCAGCCCTCCGACAGGTGAAGCTTTCTTT. Protein sequence: CASSPPTGEAFF. The rearrangement uses TRBV6-5 and TRBJ1-1; weak D call: TRBD1 (6 bases). The CDR3 length is 12 residues. V was cut by 6 bases and J by 7 bases, with 12 bases left in between. CDR1 is MNHEY and CDR2 is SVGAGI in the germline V gene.

This rearrangement joins TRBV15 to TRBJ2-7; D gene uncertain. From germline, CDR1 is LNHNV and CDR2 YYDKDF (reference sequence). The CDR3 length is 11 residues. V was clipped by 3 bases and J by 4 bases, with 4 bases between them. In DNA, the CDR3 is TGTGCCACCAGCAGCCAATACGAGCAGTACTTC. Encoded protein: CATSSQYEQYF.

This chain links TRBV10-1 with TRBJ2-1, with TRBD2 matching over 11 bases. Germline V CDR1 and CDR2: WNHNN, SYGVQD (reference sequence). V lost 7 bases to trimming and J lost 7 bases; unmatched junction nucleotides: 6. The CDR3 consists of 14 residues. The CDR3 nucleotides read TGCGCCAGCAAGGAACGACTAGCGGGAAATGAGCAGTTCTTC. It specifies CASKERLAGNEQFF.

As to this clone: Other nucleotide sequences from this sample produce the same CDR3. This chain uses TRBV9 with TRBJ2-3, with D perhaps TRBD2 (7 bases). The CDR3 spans 15 residues. Germline V gene data show CDR1 as SGDLS and CDR2 as YYNGEE. Between the trimmed V and J ends, which lost 0 bases and 3 bases, there was a span of 11 bases. For the CDR3, the DNA is TGTGCCAGCAGCGTAGGAGGGGGAGGGACAGATACGCAGTATTTT. It specifies CASSVGGGGTDTQYF.

The chain has TRBV28 and TRBJ1-3, with 7 bases aligning to TRBD1. V trimming: 6 bases; J trimming: 4 bases; junction bases outside the gene matches: 6. Germline assignment: CDR1 MDHEN and CDR2 SYDVKM. The CDR3 has 14 amino acids. CDR3 loop: CASRSTGVGNTIYF. CDR3 nucleotides: TGTGCCAGCAGGTCCACAGGGGTGGGAAACACCATATATTTT.

The chain couples TRBV28 to TRBJ2-7, with TRBD1 matching 8 bases. Germline V gives CDR1 MDHEN, CDR2 SYDVKM. Germline trimming cut 6 bases from V and 6 bases from J; bases unmatched to any gene: 4. The CDR3 is made up of 12 amino acids. The CDR3 sequence is CASRTGEGEQYF. For the CDR3, the DNA is TGTGCCAGCAGGACAGGGGAAGGCGAGCAGTACTTC.

The chain joins TRBV9 to TRBJ2-1; 9 bases are a match to TRBD1. CDR1 and CDR2 (germline): SGDLS, YYNGEE. The CDR3 is 14 amino acids. The ends lost 0 bases at V and 8 bases at J; junction bases unmatched: 3. This CDR3 reads CASSVATGGYEQFF. The CDR3 DNA is TGTGCCAGCAGCGTAGCAACAGGGGGCTATGAGCAGTTCTTC.

The chain carries TRBV11-2 and TRBJ1-4, with TRBD1 as a possible D gene (6 bases). Trimming removed 5 bases at V and 6 bases at J, with 13 bases between. Germline-derived CDR1 and CDR2 are SGHAT and FQNNGV. The CDR3 runs 14 residues. CDR3 loop: CASSATGQDEKLFF. CDR3 DNA: TGTGCCAGCAGCGCAACGGGACAAGATGAAAAACTGTTTTTT.

The rearrangement uses TRBV29-1 and TRBJ1-2; 7 nucleotides match TRBD1. CDR1 and CDR2 (germline): SQVTM, ANQGSEA. CDR3 length equals 12 residues. V gave up 7 bases and J gave up 5 bases; unmatched junction bases: 7. For the CDR3, the DNA is TGCAGCGCGGTTGACAGGGCGTATGGCTACACCTTC. Encoded protein: CSAVDRAYGYTF.

In nucleotides, the CDR3 is TGTGCCAGCAGCTTAGCGGTGGGGGGAGAGACCCAGTACTTC. Protein: CASSLAVGGETQYF. The chain joins TRBV7-6 to TRBJ2-5, with D perhaps matching TRBD2 (6 bases). Trimming took off 0 bases at V and 4 bases at J, with 9 bases between the two ends. The germline V gene encodes CDR1 SGHVS and CDR2 FNYEAQ. This CDR3 has 14 residues.

The chain is built from TRBV2 and TRBJ2-3; 8 nucleotides agree with TRBD2. Germline CDR1 and CDR2: SNHLY and FYNNEI. Trimming at V came to 6 bases and at J to 3 bases, leaving 11 bases not matched to a gene. This CDR3 region has 16 residues. The CDR3 DNA reads as TGTGCCAGCAGGACTATCAGCGGGAGTCATACAGATACGCAGTATTTT. Translation: CASRTISGSHTDTQYF.

The chain links TRBV5-6 to TRBJ2-7; 9 nucleotides match TRBD1. This CDR3 is 14 amino acids long. Germline V lookup: CDR1 SGHDT, CDR2 YYEEEE. V lost 2 bases and J lost 5; bases outside the gene matches: 5. The CDR3 DNA reads TGTGCCAGCAGCTTCCCGGGACAGGGCGACGAGCAGTACTTC. Its protein product is CASSFPGQGDEQYF.

The V call is TRBV9, the J call TRBJ2-1, with 11 positions matching TRBD2. Germline assignment: CDR1 SGDLS and CDR2 YYNGEE. The V gene end was trimmed by 5 bases and the J gene end by 8 bases; junction bases not matched to a gene: 15. The CDR3 sequence is 17 residues long. The CDR3 sequence: CASSGTSGTQPWDEQFF. CDR3 bases: TGTGCCAGCAGTGGGACTAGCGGAACCCAACCTTGGGATGAGCAGTTCTTC.

The chain is built from TRBV2 and TRBJ1-5; a possible D gene is TRBD1 (6 bases). V was cut by 5 bases and J by 1 base, with 9 bases left in between. The CDR3 runs 14 residues. Looked up from germline, CDR1 is SNHLY and CDR2 is FYNNEI. CDR3 sequence (DNA): TGTGCCAGCAGTACAGGGATAAGCAATCAGCCCCAGCATTTT. This gives the protein CASSTGISNQPQHF.

This clone was seen only a few times. The chain has TRBV6-1 and TRBJ1-1, with 8 bases that match TRBD1. Per the germline V gene, CDR1 is MNHNS and CDR2 is SASEGT. V lost 6 bases and J lost 10; bases outside the gene matches: 7. The CDR3 consists of 12 residues. The CDR3 loop is CASSTQGAVAFF. The CDR3 region has the DNA TGTGCCAGCAGCACCCAGGGGGCGGTAGCTTTCTTT.

The chain has TRBV7-8 and TRBJ2-7, with no clear D. In germline, CDR1 is SGHVS, CDR2 FQNEAQ. The CDR3 has 12 amino acids. Trimming left V 5 bases short and J 4 bases short, with 9 bases between. Here the CDR3 reads CASSRERYEQYF. The CDR3 DNA reads TGTGCCAGCAGCCGAGAGCGTTACGAGCAGTACTTC.

This chain's CDR3 is CASSFGQGEYTIYF. CDR3 sequence (DNA): TGTGCCAGCAGCTTTGGGCAGGGGGAATACACCATATATTTT. The rearrangement joins TRBV7-8 to TRBJ1-3, with 7 bases lining up with TRBD1. With V trimmed by 3 bases and J by 8 bases, 7 bases remained unmatched. Per the germline V gene, CDR1 is SGHVS and CDR2 is FQNEAQ. This CDR3 comprises 14 residues.

The chain is built from TRBV19 and TRBJ1-5; 8 bases agree with TRBD1. From germline, CDR1 is LNHDA and CDR2 SQIVND (reference sequence). Trimming removed 8 bases from V and 5 bases from J; junction bases left unmatched: 5. CDR3 length equals 13 residues. In DNA form, the CDR3 reads TGTGCCAGTCAGGACAGGGTGGATCAGCCCCAGCATTTT. It yields the protein CASQDRVDQPQHF.

About this clone itself: At one boundary the junction diverges from the germline segment, which might be a read error. The CDR3 region is CASSLARVGVVVF. The CDR3 DNA sequence: TGTGCCAGCAGCTTAGCGCGGGTCGGGGTTGTCGTTTTT. The V call is TRBV7-9, the J call TRBJ1-4; D is uncertain. This CDR3 comprises 13 residues. Germline CDR1 is SEHNR and CDR2 is FQNEAQ (reference sequence).

CDR3 coding DNA: TGCAGCGTTCGGGACAGACTCGCCTACGAGCAGTACTTC. Translating gives CSVRDRLAYEQYF. J is TRBJ2-7 and V is TRBV29-1, with 7 bases identical to TRBD1. The CDR3 is 13 amino acids. The ends lost 5 bases at V and 2 bases at J; junction bases unmatched: 6. Germline V gives CDR1 SQVTM, CDR2 ANQGSEA.

Only one count was recorded for this clone. The rearrangement links TRBV19 to TRBJ1-2; 7 bases fit TRBD1. Germline-derived CDR1 and CDR2 are LNHDA and SQIVND (reference sequence). The junction had 3 bases not matched to a gene; V was cut back by 3 bases and J by 5 bases. This CDR3 comprises 13 residues. CDR3 DNA: TGTGCCAGTAGTATCCAGGGGGGTTATGGCTACACCTTC. Translated: CASSIQGGYGYTF.